The 27 T cell receptor beta chains presented below share a single source sample, sequenced in a study of cytomegalovirus exposure and HLA in healthy donors. It was with 60 Vbeta and 13 Jbeta primers that the PCR ran. Libraries were prepared by immunoSEQ multiplex PCR; TCRdb keeps only in-frame clonotypes and omits some of them. The table shows 130,000 to 150,000 clones, with roughly 80% occurring only once. What was sequenced was PBMCs. The receptors stem from a man aged 35 to 55 in good health and CMV-seropositive.

This chain joins TRBV11-2 and TRBJ1-1, with TRBD1 identical over 8 bases. The CDR3 has 14 amino acids. Trimming removed 4 bases from V and 7 bases from J; junction bases left unmatched: 8. Germline V gives CDR1 SGHAT, CDR2 FQNNGV. CDR3 coding DNA: TGTGCCAGCAGCTCCGGCAGGGGGCCGGGTGAAGCTTTCTTT. This sequence encodes CASSSGRGPGEAFF. Full variable domain (remainder filled in from reference TRBV11-2 and TRBJ1-1): EAGVAQSPRYKIIEKRQSVAFWCNPISGHATLYWYQQILGQGPKLLIQFQNNGVVDDSQLPKDRFSAERLKGVDSTLKIQPAKLEDSAVYLCASSSGRGPGEAFFGQGTRLTVV.

The rearrangement uses TRBV13 and TRBJ1-4; 7 bases map to TRBD1. Germline-derived CDR1 and CDR2 are PRHDT and FYEKMQ (reference sequence). Unmatched junction bases numbered 3, after V lost 1 base and J lost 4 bases. CDR3 length equals 15 residues. In nucleotides, the CDR3 is TGTGCCAGCAGCTTAGACAGGGGTATTAATGAAAAACTGTTTTTT. Translation: CASSLDRGINEKLFF.

V is TRBV5-1 and J is TRBJ2-7; perhaps TRBD2 as D (6 bases). The CDR3 totals 17 residues. Germline values: CDR1 SGHRS, CDR2 YFSETQ. V dropped 0 bases and J dropped 6 bases, with 22 bases sitting between them. The CDR3 loop is CASSLGPGGTPEGEQYF. CDR3 bases: TGCGCCAGCAGCTTGGGCCCCGGTGGGACCCCGGAGGGCGAGCAGTACTTC.

This chain joins TRBV27 and TRBJ2-7, with D possibly being TRBD2 (6 bases). Trimming pared 5 bases from V and 3 bases from J, leaving 17 bases between. Germline lookup yields CDR1 MNHEY and CDR2 SMNVEV (reference sequence). CDR3 length equals 15 residues. The CDR3 here is CASSTYGGMNYEQYF. In DNA form, the CDR3 reads TGTGCCAGCAGTACCTATGGCGGGATGAACTACGAGCAGTACTTC.

The chain employs TRBV6-5 and TRBJ2-7; D gene ambiguous. Between the trimmed V and J ends, which lost 5 bases and 0 bases, there was a span of 14 bases. The CDR3 runs to 15 residues. Germline loops: CDR1 MNHEY, CDR2 SVGAGI. The CDR3 coding sequence is TGTGCCAGCAGTGCTTACCCGCAGAACTCCTACGAGCAGTACTTC. Amino acids: CASSAYPQNSYEQYF.

The chain combines TRBV5-8 with TRBJ2-7, with 8 bases matching TRBD1. The CDR3 has 16 residues. V was clipped by 4 bases and J by 4 bases; unmatched bases: 13. The germline V gene encodes CDR1 SGHTS and CDR2 YDEGEE. The CDR3 bases are TGTGCCAGCAGCCAACCCCTTCGTCAGGGGGCGTACGAGCAGTACTTC. Translating it yields CASSQPLRQGAYEQYF.

The chain employs TRBV7-9 and TRBJ1-2; D is unclear. Germline V CDR1 and CDR2: SEHNR, FQNEAQ (reference sequence). Trimming pared 0 bases from V and 4 bases from J, leaving 12 bases between. This CDR3 has 15 amino acids. The CDR3 is CASSLAGGVLYGYTF. DNA for the CDR3: TGTGCCAGCAGCTTAGCGGGCGGGGTCCTCTATGGCTACACCTTC.

This clone was recorded once. The V and J genes are TRBV15 and TRBJ2-7; 7 bases agree with TRBD1. The junction had 6 bases not matched to a gene; V was cut back by 0 bases and J by 7 bases. CDR1 is LNHNV, CDR2 YYDKDF, per germline (reference sequence). The CDR3 spans 14 residues. CDR3 loop: CATSRDHRGQEQYF. The CDR3 coding sequence is TGTGCCACCAGCAGAGATCACAGGGGTCAGGAGCAGTACTTC. Drawing the rest from reference TRBV15 and TRBJ2-7, the complete variable domain is DAMVIQNPRYQVTQFGKPVTLSCSQTLNHNVMYWYQQKSSQAPKLLFHYYDKDFNNEADTPDNFQSRRPNTSFCFLDIRSPGLGDTAMYLCATSRDHRGQEQYFGPGTRLTVT.

The chain joins TRBV7-9 to TRBJ2-3; 9 bases match TRBD2. This CDR3 contains 15 residues. Germline V CDR1 and CDR2: SEHNR, FQNEAQ (reference sequence). Losses at the gene ends were 3 bases for V and 2 bases for J; bases not matched to a gene: 3. The CDR3 sequence is CASSLSSGVTDTQYF. The CDR3, as DNA: TGTGCCAGCAGCTTGTCTAGCGGGGTCACAGATACGCAGTATTTT.

This clone has a single count. CDR3 sequence (DNA): TGTGCCAGCAGTGGACGCGACTCGTACTACGAGCAGTACTTC. Translated, it gives CASSGRDSYYEQYF. The chain joins TRBV6-1 to TRBJ2-7, with D unclear. This CDR3 has 14 residues. Germline V gives CDR1 MNHNS, CDR2 SASEGT. Trimming removed 4 bases from V and 3 bases from J, with 13 bases in between.

The DNA for the CDR3 is TGTGCCAGCAGCTTATATCGTGAAGCTTTCTTT. Translation: CASSLYREAFF. The chain uses TRBV7-8 and TRBJ1-1; D is unclear. V lost 2 bases to trimming and J lost 7 bases, with 5 bases between them. There are 11 residues in the CDR3. Germline CDR1 and CDR2: SGHVS and FQNEAQ.

V and J are TRBV10-3 and TRBJ2-3; 9 positions match TRBD2. Germline lookup yields CDR1 ENHRY and CDR2 SYGVKD. The CDR3 loop spans 15 amino acids. V was clipped by 6 bases and J by 5 bases; unmatched bases: 9. CDR3 bases: TGTGCCATCAGGGCTAGCGGGACCTCCATAGATACGCAGTATTTT. Its translation: CAIRASGTSIDTQYF.

This clone appeared once. The V and J genes are TRBV6-4 and TRBJ1-1, with 8 bases identical to TRBD1. V was clipped by 6 bases and J by 1 base; unmatched bases: 7. This CDR3 region has 15 residues. CDR1 is MRHNA and CDR2 is SNTAGT in the germline V gene. CDR3 amino acids: CASSSATGANTEAFF. CDR3 nucleotide sequence: TGTGCCAGCAGCTCAGCGACAGGGGCGAACACTGAAGCTTTCTTT.

The chain is built from TRBV5-1 and TRBJ2-5, with D tentatively TRBD2 (6 bases). This CDR3 is 15 amino acids long. CDR1 and CDR2 (germline): SGHRS, YFSETQ. The V end was cut by 1 base, the J end by 1 base, with 11 bases between. CDR3 in DNA: TGCGCCAGCAGCTTGAGGAGGGGTCCCCAAGAGACCCAGTACTTC. As protein: CASSLRRGPQETQYF.

The chain employs TRBV28 and TRBJ2-7; TRBD1 matches 7 bases. Germline values: CDR1 MDHEN, CDR2 SYDVKM. The trim removed 5 bases at V and 0 bases at J, leaving 7 bases unmatched. The CDR3 is 15 amino acids. Here the CDR3 DNA reads TGTGCCAGCAGTACCGGGACAGAGAGCTCCTACGAGCAGTACTTC. Encoded protein: CASSTGTESSYEQYF.

This clone has just one count. This chain joins TRBV2 and TRBJ1-2, with D perhaps TRBD1 (6 bases). The CDR3 consists of 14 residues. V lost 4 bases and J 8 bases, leaving 17 bases between the germline ends. CDR1 SNHLY and CDR2 FYNNEI come from the germline V gene. CDR3 nucleotides: TGTGCCAGCAGTGGCCAGACAGGTAGGAGCGGCTACACCTTC. It is translated as CASSGQTGRSGYTF.

The chain carries TRBV6-5 and TRBJ1-2, with 10 nucleotides matching TRBD1. Germline CDR1 is MNHEY and CDR2 is SVGAGI. J lost 8 bases, V lost 0 bases, and 6 bases had no gene match. This CDR3 has 15 amino acids. CDR3 coding DNA: TGTGCCAGCAGTTACTCGAGACAGGGGGCCGGCGGCTACACCTTC. Translated: CASSYSRQGAGGYTF.

The CDR3 DNA sequence: TGCGCCAGCAGCCTCAGACTAGCGAGCATCTACGAGCAGTACTTC. Translation: CASSLRLASIYEQYF. The genes are TRBV4-1 and TRBJ2-7; TRBD2 agrees at 8 bases. The V gene end was trimmed by 4 bases and the J gene end by 3 bases; junction bases not matched to a gene: 8. Germline V gene data show CDR1 as MGHRA and CDR2 as YSYEKL. CDR3 length equals 15 residues.

This clone came up a few times. V gene TRBV2 combines with J gene TRBJ1-5; D is unresolved. The CDR3 has 15 residues. V lost 6 bases and J lost 2, with 14 bases in between. Per germline, CDR1 SNHLY and CDR2 FYNNEI. The DNA for the CDR3 is TGTGCCAGCAGGGAAACGTTTGCGGGCAATCAGCCCCAGCATTTT. The encoded protein is CASRETFAGNQPQHF.

J is TRBJ1-5 and V is TRBV28; 8 bases fit TRBD1. This CDR3 comprises 17 residues. V gave up 6 bases and J gave up 5 bases; unmatched junction bases: 15. The germline V gene encodes CDR1 MDHEN and CDR2 SYDVKM. CDR3 amino acids: CASRSPTGQGLDQPQHF. The DNA for the CDR3 is TGTGCCAGCAGATCCCCAACAGGACAGGGTCTGGATCAGCCCCAGCATTTT.

The chain employs TRBV5-4 and TRBJ2-3; TRBD2 aligns across 7 bases. The ends lost 3 bases at V and 2 bases at J; junction bases unmatched: 3. Germline V gene data show CDR1 as SGHNT and CDR2 as YYREEE (reference sequence). This CDR3 is built from 14 residues. The CDR3 DNA reads as TGTGCCAGCAGCTCTAGCGGAAACACAGATACGCAGTATTTT. Its translation: CASSSSGNTDTQYF.

The chain has TRBV19 and TRBJ2-5; D is ambiguous. V shed 6 bases and J shed 5 bases, with 13 bases lying between them. The germline CDR1 and CDR2 sequences are LNHDA and SQIVND (reference sequence). This CDR3 contains 13 residues. CDR3 sequence reads: CASRTSIGETQYF. CDR3 nucleotide sequence: TGTGCCAGTAGGACCTCCATCGGGGAGACCCAGTACTTC.

The V call is TRBV6-6, the J call TRBJ2-7; D ambiguous. The CDR3 runs to 13 residues. Germline V gene data show CDR1 as MNHNY and CDR2 as SVGAGI (reference sequence). V lost 8 bases, J lost 0 bases, and 11 bases lay in between. The CDR3 is CASGLADSYEQYF. The CDR3, as DNA: TGTGCCAGCGGATTGGCGGACTCCTACGAGCAGTACTTC.

This clone was counted a single time. This chain joins TRBV2 and TRBJ2-2, with 7 bases aligning to TRBD1. The J segment lost 6 bases and the V segment lost 4 bases, leaving 2 bases of the junction unmatched. Per germline, CDR1 SNHLY and CDR2 FYNNEI. This CDR3 comprises 13 residues. The CDR3 is CASSAQGAGELFF. As DNA, the CDR3 is TGTGCCAGCAGTGCGCAGGGGGCCGGGGAGCTGTTTTTT.

The chain employs TRBV6-1 and TRBJ2-5; the match to TRBD2 covers 11 bases. With V trimmed by 0 bases and J by 1 base, 7 bases remained unmatched. CDR1 MNHNS and CDR2 SASEGT come from the germline V gene. This CDR3 comprises 18 residues. The CDR3 spells CASSEARGTSGAQETQYF. The DNA for the CDR3 is TGTGCCAGCAGTGAAGCGCGCGGGACTAGCGGCGCCCAAGAGACCCAGTACTTC.

The chain employs TRBV5-1 and TRBJ2-1, with 13 nucleotides matching TRBD2. Germline V gene sequence: CDR1 SGHRS, CDR2 YFSETQ. V shed 2 bases, J shed 3 bases, and the junction held 2 bases outside the gene matches. The CDR3 is made up of 16 amino acids. CDR3: CASSLGLAGDYNEQFF. The CDR3 nucleotides read TGCGCCAGCAGCTTAGGACTAGCGGGAGACTACAATGAGCAGTTCTTC.

The V gene is TRBV4-1, the J gene TRBJ2-7, with D possibly TRBD2 on 6 matching bases. Germline loops: CDR1 MGHRA, CDR2 YSYEKL. The CDR3 is 15 amino acids. V was clipped by 4 bases and J by 0 bases, with 13 bases between them. CDR3 nucleotides: TGCGCCAGCAGCCTGCGACTAGATAGCTCCTACGAGCAGTACTTC. Translated: CASSLRLDSSYEQYF.